One sample yielded the 17 T cell receptor beta chains listed below, sequenced in a study of response to subunit inactivated influenza vaccine. A single record per CDR3 protein comes from TCRdb applying MiXCR to the RT-PCR reads. Of approximately 290,000 distinct CDR3 sequences listed, approximately 23% are singletons. The sequences come from PBMCs from blood, collected about 20 months after vaccination. Receptors were obtained from a man aged 50 to 75 who received an inactivated influenza vaccine.

This clonotype was detected only a few times. The chain is built from TRBV4-1 and TRBJ1-5; a weak D match, TRBD1 (6 bases). This CDR3 is 16 amino acids long. In germline, CDR1 is MGHRA, CDR2 YSYEKL. V was trimmed by 0 bases and J by 6 bases, leaving 15 bases between them. The CDR3 region is CASSQDSQGTFQPQHF. DNA for the CDR3: TGCGCCAGCAGCCAAGATTCGCAGGGGACGTTTCAGCCCCAGCATTTT.

This clonotype was counted a few times. The CDR3 region is CASSVGSLETQYF. The CDR3 DNA is TGTGCCAGCAGTGTCGGGTCTCTGGAGACCCAGTACTTC. The V and J genes are TRBV2 and TRBJ2-5; no firm D call. The CDR3 consists of 13 residues. Germline V gives CDR1 SNHLY, CDR2 FYNNEI. Trimming left V 4 bases short and J 5 bases short, with 11 bases between.

The CDR3 sequence is CASSPWGRSTEAFF. The DNA for the CDR3 is TGTGCCAGCTCACCCTGGGGCAGGAGCACTGAAGCTTTCTTT. The rearrangement links TRBV18 to TRBJ1-1; a possible D gene is TRBD1 (5 bases). The V gene lost 3 bases and the J gene lost 4 bases, with 12 bases spanning the gap. The V gene's germline CDR1 is KGHSH and CDR2 LQKENI. This CDR3 spans 14 amino acids.

This clonotype has a count of ten or more. The chain is built from TRBV18 and TRBJ1-5, with 7 positions matching TRBD1. Germline V gives CDR1 KGHSH, CDR2 LQKENI. V dropped 4 bases and J dropped 1; count of bases not matched to a gene: 4. The CDR3 consists of 15 residues. The CDR3 loop is CASSLDRDSNQPQHF. DNA of the CDR3: TGTGCCAGCTCACTTGACAGGGACAGCAATCAGCCCCAGCATTTT. Full variable domain (outside the CDR3, taken from reference TRBV18 and TRBJ1-5): NAGVMQNPRHLVRRRGQEARLRCSPMKGHSHVYWYRQLPEEGLKFMVYLQKENIIDESGMPKERFSAEFPKEGPSILRIQQVVRGDSAAYFCASSLDRDSNQPQHFGDGTRLSIL.

V usage is TRBV4-3 and J usage is TRBJ2-2, with D hard to call. V lost 1 base and J lost 4, with 7 bases in between. The CDR3 spans 14 residues. Looked up from germline, CDR1 is LGHNA and CDR2 is YSLEER. The CDR3, as DNA: TGCGCCAGCAGCCAAGTACTACTCACCGGGGAGCTGTTTTTT. Its translation: CASSQVLLTGELFF.

The V call is TRBV5-5, the J call TRBJ2-7; unclear D gene. The V and J ends lost 2 bases and 7 bases respectively, with 10 bases between them. The CDR3 sequence is 12 residues long. The germline gives CDR1 SGHKS, CDR2 YYEKEE (reference sequence). The CDR3 bases are TGTGCCAGCAGCTTCTGGCAGGAGGAGCAGTACTTC. The encoded protein is CASSFWQEEQYF.

There are many counts of this clonotype. The chain is built from TRBV4-3 and TRBJ1-2; D is ambiguous. Between the trimmed V and J ends, which lost 0 bases and 1 base, there was a span of 9 bases. The CDR3 runs 15 residues. Germline CDR1 is LGHNA and CDR2 is YSLEER. The CDR3 region is CASSQDWTDNYGYTF. As DNA, the CDR3 is TGCGCCAGCAGCCAAGATTGGACGGATAACTATGGCTACACCTTC.

This clonotype was seen ten or more times. The gene calls are TRBV28 and TRBJ1-5; TRBD1 aligns across 9 bases. CDR1 and CDR2 (germline): MDHEN, SYDVKM. With 5 bases clipped from V and 0 bases from J, the junction kept 5 bases outside the gene matches. CDR3 length: 16 residues. Here the CDR3 DNA reads TGTGCCAGCAGTCCGGGACAGGGTCATAGCAATCAGCCCCAGCATTTT. Translated, it gives CASSPGQGHSNQPQHF. The whole variable domain, remainder taken from reference TRBV28 and TRBJ1-5, is DVKVTQSSRYLVKRTGEKVFLECVQDMDHENMFWYRQDPGLGLRLIYFSYDVKMKEKGDIPEGYSVSREKKERFSLILESASTNQTSMYLCASSPGQGHSNQPQHFGDGTRLSIL.

This clonotype came up a few times. The CDR3 protein is CASSFYGRGRVYGYTF. CDR3 DNA: TGTGCCAGCAGTTTTTATGGCAGGGGGCGCGTCTATGGCTACACCTTC. The chain has TRBV12-3 or TRBV12-4 and TRBJ1-2; 8 bases match TRBD1. V dropped 3 bases and J dropped 4; count of bases not matched to a gene: 10. The CDR3 is 16 amino acids.

The chain joins TRBV12-3 or TRBV12-4 to TRBJ1-2; D may be TRBD1 (5 bases). V was cut by 6 bases and J by 7 bases, with 18 bases left in between. The CDR3 has 14 residues. DNA for the CDR3: TGTGCCAGCAGGCCAAGCGGGCCCCAGGGTGGCTACACCTTC. This codes for CASRPSGPQGGYTF.

This clonotype has more than one count but fewer than ten. The genes are TRBV5-6 and TRBJ2-1; TRBD1 aligns across 7 bases. The CDR3 loop spans 13 amino acids. The germline V gene has CDR1 SGHDT and CDR2 YYEEEE. The V gene end was trimmed by 0 bases and the J gene end by 6 bases; junction bases not matched to a gene: 0. The CDR3 DNA follows: TGTGCCAGCAGCTTGGGACAGGGCAATGAGCAGTTCTTC. This codes for CASSLGQGNEQFF.

There are a few counts of this clonotype. The chain employs TRBV12-3 or TRBV12-4 and TRBJ1-5; 10 bases align to TRBD1. The V segment lost 6 bases and the J segment 3 bases; nucleotides outside the gene matches: 8. The length of the CDR3 is 16 residues. CDR3 coding DNA: TGTGCCAGCAGGTCCCGGGACAGGGGTTTCAATCAGCCCCAGCATTTT. It codes for CASRSRDRGFNQPQHF.

This clonotype was observed a handful of times. The chain combines TRBV5-6 with TRBJ2-7; D unresolved. V was shortened by 6 bases and J by 0 bases, with 19 bases between the two germline ends. CDR3 length: 16 residues. The germline CDR1 and CDR2 sequences are SGHDT and YYEEEE. Written as DNA, the CDR3 is TGTGCCAGCACCACGGACGGGTATACGAGCTCCTACGAGCAGTACTTC. Its protein product is CASTTDGYTSSYEQYF.

This clonotype was observed a few times. V is TRBV4-3 and J is TRBJ1-3; 12 bases match TRBD1. Germline CDR1 reads LGHNA; CDR2 reads YSLEER. J was trimmed by 2 bases and V by 4 bases; bases with no gene match: 9. The CDR3 has 18 residues. The CDR3 region is CASSPGTGGPHAGNTIYF. As DNA, the CDR3 is TGCGCCAGCAGCCCCGGGACAGGGGGCCCCCACGCTGGAAACACCATATATTTT.

The CDR3: CASSFSGTGGRYGYTF. The CDR3, as DNA: TGTGCCAGCAGCTTCTCCGGGACAGGGGGCCGCTATGGCTACACCTTC. The chain links TRBV5-4 to TRBJ1-2; TRBD1 aligns across 12 bases. Unmatched junction bases numbered 6, after V lost 2 bases and J lost 4 bases. This CDR3 contains 16 residues. Germline CDR1 reads SGHNT; CDR2 reads YYREEE (reference sequence).

The table lists this clonotype with a few counts. The rearrangement uses TRBV7-9 and TRBJ2-4; 8 positions match TRBD1. V lost 4 bases, J lost 4 bases, and 6 bases stayed unmatched. The germline gives CDR1 SEHNR, CDR2 FQNEAQ (reference sequence). The CDR3 loop spans 15 amino acids. The CDR3 sequence is CASSYGQGTKNIQYF. The CDR3 nucleotides are TGTGCCAGCAGCTACGGACAGGGCACAAAAAACATTCAGTACTTC.

The rearrangement uses TRBV20-1 and TRBJ1-5, with D unresolved. V shed 2 bases and J shed 2 bases, with 16 bases lying between them. Germline CDR1 is DFQATT and CDR2 is SNEGSKA (reference sequence). The CDR3 is made up of 16 amino acids. For the CDR3, the DNA is TGCAGTGCTAGACCCTACCGGGGTGAGGGCAATCAGCCCCAGCATTTT. Translated, it gives CSARPYRGEGNQPQHF.